Listed below are T cell receptor beta chains from one sample, sequenced in a study of blood T cell repertoires in COVID-19. The protocol was immunoSEQ multiplex PCR, while the TCRdb copy is restricted to in-frame clones and leaves out a portion. The sample lists 300,000 to 400,000 clones, 85% to 90% seen once, with under 5% in the top ten. Source material: peripheral blood. The receptor set was obtained from a woman aged 50 to 60 with active or convalescent COVID-19. Each CDR3 is given with its conserved first and last residue. D genes are given only for firm matches. Clone size appears in some rows only: once, few, many, or a class for an expanded clone.

>TRBJ2-7|-|-|TRBV7-2
TGTGCCAGCAGATCTCTTCGGTTCGAGGAGCAGTACTTC
CASRSLRFEEQYF
>TRBJ1-1|-|TRBD1|TRBV2
TGTGCCAGCATTAAGCACCGGGACAGCTTTGCTTTCTTT
CASIKHRDSFAFF
>TRBJ1-2|-|-|TRBV7-2
TGTGCCAGCAGCCCCCGAGGGGGGGCTGGCTATGGCTACACCTTC
CASSPRGGAGYGYTF
>TRBJ2-4|-|-|TRBV4-1
TGCGCCAGCAGCCAAGATTCGAGCATTCCCCAGTACTTC
CASSQDSSIPQYF
>TRBJ2-5|once|-|TRBV19
TGTGCCAGTAGGGGAATAGGGGGCGCGACTAGGGAGACCCAGTACTTC
CASRGIGGATRETQYF
>TRBJ2-7|-|TRBD1|TRBV10-3
TGTGCCACCTCAGACCGGGACAGGGGATACGAGCAGTACTTC
CATSDRDRGYEQYF
>TRBJ1-2|-|TRBD1|TRBV7-9
TGTGCCAGCAGCCTGGGACAGGGACTCTACGGCTACACCTTC
CASSLGQGLYGYTF
>TRBJ2-3|few|-|TRBV5-1
TGCGCCAGCAGCGTAGATCTCACAGATACGCAGTATTTT
CASSVDLTDTQYF
>TRBJ1-1|-|-|TRBV7-2
TGTGCCAGCAGCTTAGTTTCGGGTCCCTACACTGAAGCTTTCTTT
CASSLVSGPYTEAFF
>TRBJ2-1|-|TRBD2|TRBV10-3
TGTGCCATCAGGACTAGCGGGAGTCCGGTCGATGAGCAGTTCTTC
CAIRTSGSPVDEQFF
>TRBJ2-1|-|-|TRBV4-3
TGCGCCAGCAGCCACAGAACTGACAGCTCCTACAATGAGCAGTTCTTC
CASSHRTDSSYNEQFF
>TRBJ2-5|once|TRBD1|TRBV7-8
TGTGCCAGCAGCCCCCAGACAGGGCGGGAGACCCAGTACTTC
CASSPQTGRETQYF
>TRBJ1-4|-|-|TRBV6-5
TGTGCCAGCAGTCCGAGCGGCCTTAATGAAAAACTGTTTTTT
CASSPSGLNEKLFF
>TRBJ1-2|-|TRBD1|TRBV29-1
TGCAGCGTTGAAGCCTCGGGACAGGGGGCAAACTATGGCTACACCTTC
CSVEASGQGANYGYTF
>TRBJ2-1|-|TRBD2|TRBV9
TGTGCCAGCAGCCTAATAGCGGGACTTGAGCAGTTCTTC
CASSLIAGLEQFF
>TRBJ2-3|-|-|TRBV7-2
TGTGCCAGCAGCTCCTCCGCAGATACGCAGTATTTT
CASSSSADTQYF
>TRBJ1-4|-|TRBD1|TRBV29-1
TGCAGCGCTAGAGGACAGGGAGAGGAAAAACTGTTTTTT
CSARGQGEEKLFF
>TRBJ2-6|once|TRBD1|TRBV9
TGTGCCAGCAGCGCGATTCTTGGACAGGGCTCTGGGGCCAACGTCCTGACTTTC
CASSAILGQGSGANVLTF
>TRBJ2-3|-|TRBD2|TRBV11-3
TGTGCCAGCAGCTTAGAAAGCGGGAGGGGCACAGATACGCAGTATTTT
CASSLESGRGTDTQYF
>TRBJ1-2|few|-|TRBV27
TGTGCCAGCAGTTTATCGCAGGGGCCCTATGGCTACACCTTC
CASSLSQGPYGYTF
>TRBJ2-7|-|TRBD1|TRBV18
TGTGCCAGCTCCGCGACAGGGGAAGAGCAGTACTTC
CASSATGEEQYF
>TRBJ1-1|-|-|TRBV11-2
TGTGCCAGCAGCTTAGAGGGAGCTGAAGCTTTCTTT
CASSLEGAEAFF
>TRBJ1-5|-|-|TRBV2
TGTGCCAGCAGATTCCAGGGTTCGGGCAATCAGCCCCAGCATTTT
CASRFQGSGNQPQHF
>TRBJ1-2|-|-|TRBV30
TGTGCCTGGGCGACAGAGACTAACTATGGCTACACCTTC
CAWATETNYGYTF
>TRBJ1-5|-|-|TRBV28
TGTGCCAGCAGTGACGACACAAAAGACAATCAGCCCCAGCATTTT
CASSDDTKDNQPQHF
>TRBJ1-1|-|-|TRBV30
TGTGCCTGGAGGACGGGGAGGGAAGGTGAAGCTTTCTTT
CAWRTGREGEAFF
>TRBJ1-1|-|TRBD1|TRBV11-2
TGTGCCAGCAGCCTACAGGGGGAGAAGCGGACTGAAGCTTTCTTT
CASSLQGEKRTEAFF
>TRBJ1-4|-|-|TRBV2
TGTGCCAGCGGGCAGGTTGCAACTAATGAAAAACTGTTTTTT
CASGQVATNEKLFF
>TRBJ2-1|-|-|TRBV19
TGTGCCAGTAGTATCCCCCAGGCGCCGTGGGATGAGCAGTTCTTC
CASSIPQAPWDEQFF
>TRBJ2-3|-|-|TRBV2
TGTGCCAGCCGCACAGGGTGGCCCACAGATACGCAGTATTTT
CASRTGWPTDTQYF
>TRBJ2-1|-|-|TRBV23-1
TGCGCCAGCAGTCAATCTGAAAGGGGTAAAAGCTCCTACAATGAGCAGTTCTTC
CASSQSERGKSSYNEQFF
>TRBJ1-1|once|TRBD1|TRBV30
TGTGCCTGGAGTCGACAGGGGAGGGCTGAAGCTTTCTTT
CAWSRQGRAEAFF